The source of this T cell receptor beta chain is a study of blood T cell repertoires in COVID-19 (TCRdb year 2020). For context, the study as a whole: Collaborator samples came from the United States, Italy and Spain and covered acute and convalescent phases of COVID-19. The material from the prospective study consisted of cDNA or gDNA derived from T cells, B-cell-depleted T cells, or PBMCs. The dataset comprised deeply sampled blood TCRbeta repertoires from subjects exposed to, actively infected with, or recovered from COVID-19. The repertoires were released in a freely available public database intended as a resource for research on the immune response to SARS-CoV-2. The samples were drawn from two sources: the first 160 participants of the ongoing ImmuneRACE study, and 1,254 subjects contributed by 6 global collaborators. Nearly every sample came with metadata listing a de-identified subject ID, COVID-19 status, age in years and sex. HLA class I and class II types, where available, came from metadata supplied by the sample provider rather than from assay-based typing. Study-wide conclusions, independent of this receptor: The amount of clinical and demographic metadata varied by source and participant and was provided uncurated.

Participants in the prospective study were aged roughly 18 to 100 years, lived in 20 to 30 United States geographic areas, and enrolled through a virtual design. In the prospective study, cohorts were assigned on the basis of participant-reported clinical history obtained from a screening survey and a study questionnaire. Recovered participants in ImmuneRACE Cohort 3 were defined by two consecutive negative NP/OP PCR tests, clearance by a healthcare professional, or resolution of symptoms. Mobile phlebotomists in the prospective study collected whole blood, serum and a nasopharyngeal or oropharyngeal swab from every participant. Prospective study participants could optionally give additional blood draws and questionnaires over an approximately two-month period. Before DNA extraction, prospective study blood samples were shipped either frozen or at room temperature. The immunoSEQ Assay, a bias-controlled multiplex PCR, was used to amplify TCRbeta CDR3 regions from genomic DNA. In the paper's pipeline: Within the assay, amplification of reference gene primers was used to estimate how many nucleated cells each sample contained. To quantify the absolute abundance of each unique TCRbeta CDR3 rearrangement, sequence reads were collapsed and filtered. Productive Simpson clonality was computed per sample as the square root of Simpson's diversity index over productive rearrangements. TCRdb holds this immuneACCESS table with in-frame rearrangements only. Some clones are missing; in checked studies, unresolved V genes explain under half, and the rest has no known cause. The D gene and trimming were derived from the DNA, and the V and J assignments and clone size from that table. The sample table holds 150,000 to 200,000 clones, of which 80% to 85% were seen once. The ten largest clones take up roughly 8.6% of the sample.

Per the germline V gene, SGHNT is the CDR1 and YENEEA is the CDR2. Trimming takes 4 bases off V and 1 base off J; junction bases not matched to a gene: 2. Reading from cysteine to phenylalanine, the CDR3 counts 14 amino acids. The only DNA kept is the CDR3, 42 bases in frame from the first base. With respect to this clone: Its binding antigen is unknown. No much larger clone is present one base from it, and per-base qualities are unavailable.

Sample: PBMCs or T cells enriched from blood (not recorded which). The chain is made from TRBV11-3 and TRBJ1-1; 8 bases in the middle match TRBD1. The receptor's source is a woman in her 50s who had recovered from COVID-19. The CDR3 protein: CASSYRGENTEAFF. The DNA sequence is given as TGTGCCAGCAGCTACAGGGGGGAGAACACTGAAGCTTTCTTT.